The 13 T cell receptor beta chains below all came from one sample that was sequenced in a study of OX40 agonist ivuxolimab in advanced cancers. The method was immunoSEQ multiplex PCR; TCRdb's version includes in-frame clones alone and lacks a portion of them. The repertoire holds about 92,000 clones, with approximately 91% as singletons. The sample was CD4+ or CD8+ T cells sorted from blood, taken in a trial of the OX40 agonist ivuxolimab. The receptor source for this set is an adult with an advanced solid tumor such as melanoma, head and neck, liver or kidney cancer.

V is TRBV27 and J is TRBJ2-2; a possible D gene is TRBD2 (6 bases). The V gene's germline CDR1 is MNHEY and CDR2 SMNVEV (reference sequence). The CDR3 runs 14 residues. V was shortened by 5 bases and J by 2 bases, with 9 bases between the two germline ends. CDR3 region: CASSQRVNTGELFF. DNA for the CDR3: TGTGCCAGCAGTCAGCGGGTCAACACCGGGGAGCTGTTTTTT.

The table lists this clone with a count of one. This CDR3 is CASSPRKTVPTEAFF. CDR3 coding DNA: TGTGCCAGCAGCCCGCGGAAGACAGTCCCCACTGAAGCTTTCTTT. The rearrangement uses TRBV11-2 and TRBJ1-1; weak D call: TRBD1 (5 bases). Trimming took 5 bases from V and 4 from J, leaving 17 bases between them. Germline-derived CDR1 and CDR2 are SGHAT and FQNNGV. The CDR3 runs to 15 residues.

The gene calls are TRBV28 and TRBJ2-2, with D tentatively TRBD2 (5 bases). Trimming removed 7 bases from V and 7 bases from J, with 16 bases in between. The germline V gene encodes CDR1 MDHEN and CDR2 SYDVKM. There are 14 residues in the CDR3. CDR3 region: CASNPTKVFGELFF. The CDR3 DNA reads as TGTGCCAGCAATCCGACTAAAGTCTTCGGGGAGCTGTTTTTT.

J is TRBJ1-2 and V is TRBV14, with D uncertain. The CDR3 runs 13 residues. In germline, CDR1 is SGHDN, CDR2 FVKESK. Trimming cost V 1 base and J 3 bases, with 6 bases left between them. The CDR3 nucleotides are TGTGCCAGCAGCCAAGCGCGACACTATGGCTACACCTTC. It translates to CASSQARHYGYTF.

Regarding this clone: The germline gene is not matched at one end of the junction; a read error may be the cause. This chain joins TRBV6-5 and TRBJ2-3; TRBD1 or TRBD2 may be the D gene (5 bases each). The CDR3 is made up of 15 amino acids. Per the germline V gene, CDR1 is MNHEY and CDR2 is SVGAGI. Written as DNA, the CDR3 is TGTGCCGGCAGTTACTCCGGGACGGTCACAGATACGCAGTATTTT. This encodes CAGSYSGTVTDTQYF.

This clone was seen once. The J gene is TRBJ2-4, the V gene TRBV19; 14 bases are shared with TRBD2. This CDR3 region has 16 residues. The germline CDR1 and CDR2 sequences are LNHDA and SQIVND (reference sequence). V lost 6 bases to trimming and J lost 4 bases; unmatched junction nucleotides: 5. The CDR3, as DNA: TGTGCCAGTAGGACTAGCGGGAGGGGTGAGAAAAACATTCAGTACTTC. Its protein product is CASRTSGRGEKNIQYF.

This clone was counted a single time. This chain joins TRBV5-1 and TRBJ1-1, with 7 bases that match TRBD1. Germline CDR1 and CDR2: SGHRS and YFSETQ. V was clipped by 2 bases and J by 7 bases; unmatched bases: 14. The CDR3 totals 16 residues. The DNA of the CDR3 is TGCGCCAGCAGCTTCCGGACAGGCACGAGTGGCGGTGAAGCTTTCTTT. Protein sequence: CASSFRTGTSGGEAFF.

V is TRBV10-1 and J is TRBJ2-5; D not certain. The J call may be faulty, since TRBJ2-7 better matches the DNA end. CDR1 and CDR2 from the germline V gene are WNHNN and SYGVQD (reference sequence). CDR3 length equals 14 residues. The CDR3 DNA reads as TGCGCCAGCAGTGAGTCGGTCACCACCTACGAGCAGTACTTC. Translation: CASSESVTTYEQYF.

This chain joins TRBV5-8 and TRBJ2-7, with D perhaps matching TRBD1 (5 bases). CDR3 length: 13 residues. Germline assignment: CDR1 SGHTS and CDR2 YDEGEE. V was trimmed by 0 bases and J by 4 bases, leaving 8 bases between them. This CDR3 reads CASSLGRVYEQYF. CDR3 in DNA: TGTGCCAGCAGCTTGGGCAGGGTGTACGAGCAGTACTTC.

CDR3 sequence: CASSLALSGRAGGDTQYF. In DNA, the CDR3 is TGTGCCAGCAGCTTGGCCCTTAGCGGGAGGGCCGGCGGAGATACGCAGTATTTT. The chain uses TRBV5-4 and TRBJ2-3; 11 bases match TRBD2. The CDR3 extends over 18 amino acids. CDR1 and CDR2 from the germline V gene are SGHNT and YYREEE (reference sequence). V dropped 0 bases and J dropped 5; count of bases not matched to a gene: 11.

This chain joins TRBV2 and TRBJ2-3; the D is unclear. The ends were cut back, 9 bases at V and 0 bases at J, with 13 bases in the middle. CDR1 and CDR2 (germline): SNHLY, FYNNEI. The CDR3 totals 14 residues. This chain's CDR3 is CASQKELSTDTQYF. CDR3 coding DNA: TGTGCCAGTCAGAAGGAGTTAAGCACAGATACGCAGTATTTT.

The chain links TRBV18 to TRBJ2-2; the match to TRBD2 covers 14 bases. The V segment lost 0 bases and the J segment 4 bases; nucleotides outside the gene matches: 1. This CDR3 has 17 amino acids. Per germline, CDR1 KGHSH and CDR2 LQKENI. Written as DNA, the CDR3 is TGTGCCAGCTCACCACCGGGACTAGCGGGAGTCACCGGGGAGCTGTTTTTT. Translating gives CASSPPGLAGVTGELFF.

The rearrangement joins TRBV5-6 to TRBJ2-4; 9 nucleotides align to TRBD2. The CDR3 is made up of 17 amino acids. Germline values: CDR1 SGHDT, CDR2 YYEEEE. J gave up 1 base and V 2 bases, and 7 bases lay outside the gene matches. Written as DNA, the CDR3 is TGTGCCAGCAGCTTTAGGTCTAGCGGGATGGCCAAAAACATTCAGTACTTC. As protein: CASSFRSSGMAKNIQYF. The complete variable domain, with remaining parts taken from reference TRBV5-6 and TRBJ2-4, reads DAGVTQSPTHLIKTRGQQVTLRCSPKSGHDTVSWYQQALGQGPQFIFQYYEEEERQRGNFPDRFSGHQFPNYSSELNVNALLLGDSALYLCASSFRSSGMAKNIQYFGAGTRLSVL.